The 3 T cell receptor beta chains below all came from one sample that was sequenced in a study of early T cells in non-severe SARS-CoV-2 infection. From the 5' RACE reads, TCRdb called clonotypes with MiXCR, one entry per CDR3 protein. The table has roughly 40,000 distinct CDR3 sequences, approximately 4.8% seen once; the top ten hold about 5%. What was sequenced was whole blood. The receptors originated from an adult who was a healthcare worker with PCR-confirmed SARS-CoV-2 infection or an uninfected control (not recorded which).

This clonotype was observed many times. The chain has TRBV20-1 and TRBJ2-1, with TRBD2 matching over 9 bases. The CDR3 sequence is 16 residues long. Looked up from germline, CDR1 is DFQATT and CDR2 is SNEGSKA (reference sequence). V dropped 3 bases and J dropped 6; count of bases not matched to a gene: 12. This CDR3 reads CSAREPSGKSGNEQFF. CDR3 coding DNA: TGCAGTGCTAGGGAGCCTAGCGGGAAATCGGGCAATGAGCAGTTCTTC.

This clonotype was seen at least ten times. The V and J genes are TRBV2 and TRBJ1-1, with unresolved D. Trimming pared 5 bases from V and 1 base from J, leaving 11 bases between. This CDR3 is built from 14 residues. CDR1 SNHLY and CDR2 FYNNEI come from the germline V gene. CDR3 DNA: TGTGCCAGCAGTAGAATGTCTGAGAACACTGAAGCTTTCTTT. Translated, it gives CASSRMSENTEAFF.

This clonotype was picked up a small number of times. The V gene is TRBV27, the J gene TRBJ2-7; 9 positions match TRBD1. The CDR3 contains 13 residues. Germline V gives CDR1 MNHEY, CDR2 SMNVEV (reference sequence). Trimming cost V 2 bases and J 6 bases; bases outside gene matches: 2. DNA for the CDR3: TGTGCCAGCAGTTTACAGGGACAGGGCGAGCAGTACTTC. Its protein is CASSLQGQGEQYF.